This entry is about one T cell receptor (beta chain). Its antigen is undetermined. The sample belongs to a study of T cell repertoires in cytomegalovirus infection. Study as a whole: As its CMV epitopes, the study selected recently identified HLA-C-restricted and well-studied HLA-B-restricted targets. CMV infection plus the matching HLA type was flagged by public TCR beta signatures. Study-wide results and limits: The response measured ex vivo was dominated by TCR beta clonotypes (HLA-C-restricted and CMV-specific).

MiXCR, run by TCRdb on the reads, gives a single entry per CDR3 protein. The sample consists of about 340,000 distinct CDR3 sequences, about 27% of them appearing once. Trimming removed 6 bases from V and 7 bases from J; junction bases left unmatched: 7. CDR3 length: 14 amino acids. CDR1 and CDR2 (germline): SGHTA, FQGNSA. Sequencing was performed on cultured PBMCs, taken from culture after CMV antigen stimulation. The rearrangement uses TRBV7-2 and TRBJ1-5, with 9 bases fitting TRBD1. The sequence was collected from a human donor in good health (CMV status not recorded). Some clones in this sample may be carry-over from other donors' samples. CDR3 sequence (DNA): TGTGCCAGCAGAGTCGCCGGGACAGGGCAGCCCCAGCATTTT. Its protein product is CASRVAGTGQPQHF.